The 13 T cell receptor beta chains below come from one sample, sequenced in a study of OX40 agonist ivuxolimab in advanced cancers. Repertoires were generated with immunoSEQ multiplex PCR, while TCRdb's copy carries only in-frame clones and drops some. Of 55,000 to 75,000 clones in the sample, just over 90% were seen once. The sequenced sample was CD4+ or CD8+ T cells sorted from blood, obtained in a trial of the OX40 agonist ivuxolimab. Receptors were obtained from an adult with an advanced solid tumor such as melanoma, head and neck, liver or kidney cancer.

This chain connects TRBV5-1 to TRBJ2-7; D is possibly TRBD1 (6 bases). Trimming pared 3 bases from V and 2 bases from J, leaving 12 bases between. The germline gives CDR1 SGHRS, CDR2 YFSETQ. CDR3 length: 14 amino acids. CDR3 sequence reads: CASSSTGTTYEQYF. For the CDR3, the DNA is TGCGCCAGCAGCTCAACCGGGACAACCTACGAGCAGTACTTC.

Here the CDR3 DNA reads TGTGCCAGCACTTCCGGAGGGAAGCAGTACTTC. It specifies CASTSGGKQYF. The gene calls are TRBV2 and TRBJ2-7, with a possible D match to TRBD2 (6 bases). V was clipped by 7 bases and J by 8 bases, with 12 bases between them. Germline lookup yields CDR1 SNHLY and CDR2 FYNNEI. The CDR3 totals 11 residues.

V and J are TRBV10-3 and TRBJ2-1; a possible D gene is TRBD2 (5 bases). The germline V and J ends were trimmed by 4 bases and 14 bases, with 15 bases remaining between them. This CDR3 has 12 amino acids. Germline CDR1 ENHRY, CDR2 SYGVKD. CDR3 region: CAISAPGDSKFF. The CDR3 DNA sequence: TGTGCCATCAGTGCCCCCGGGGATAGTAAGTTCTTC.

This clone came up a few times. This rearrangement joins TRBV2 to TRBJ1-1, with D uncertain. The ends were cut back, 6 bases at V and 1 base at J, with 9 bases in the middle. In germline, CDR1 is SNHLY, CDR2 FYNNEI. The CDR3 is 13 amino acids. The CDR3, as DNA: TGTGCCAGCAGGGGATGGGGGAACACTGAAGCTTTCTTT. It specifies CASRGWGNTEAFF.

The chain uses TRBV5-4 and TRBJ2-3; D is possibly TRBD2 (5 bases). V was pared by 0 bases and J by 0 bases, with 5 bases between. CDR1 and CDR2 from the germline V gene are SGHNT and YYREEE (reference sequence). The CDR3 length is 14 residues. CDR3 loop: CASSLGGSTDTQYF. CDR3 sequence (DNA): TGTGCCAGCAGCTTGGGAGGGAGCACAGATACGCAGTATTTT.

V is TRBV6-6 and J is TRBJ2-7, with a possible D match to TRBD1 (6 bases). Trimming left V 9 bases short and J 4 bases short, with 10 bases between. This CDR3 comprises 11 residues. Germline CDR1 reads MNHNY; CDR2 reads SVGAGI (reference sequence). CDR3 nucleotides: TGTGCCAGTGGACAGCTTTACGAGCAGTACTTC. This codes for CASGQLYEQYF.

The chain joins TRBV4-2 to TRBJ1-1; TRBD1 matches 7 bases. This CDR3 comprises 16 residues. The trim removed 0 bases at V and 0 bases at J, leaving 4 bases unmatched. CDR1 is LGHNA and CDR2 is YNFKEQ in the germline V gene. Written as DNA, the CDR3 is TGTGCCAGCAGCCAAGAGATCAGGGGGATGAACACTGAAGCTTTCTTT. The encoded protein is CASSQEIRGMNTEAFF.

The chain employs TRBV18 and TRBJ1-5; unclear D gene. V lost 3 bases and J lost 3, with 9 bases in between. The V gene's germline CDR1 is KGHSH and CDR2 LQKENI. The CDR3 is 14 residues long. In DNA, the CDR3 is TGTGCCAGCTCACCTCGGGATTCCAATCAGCCCCAGCATTTT. Translation gives CASSPRDSNQPQHF.

This chain links TRBV5-1 with TRBJ2-5, with D perhaps matching TRBD1 or TRBD2 (5 bases each). Trimming shortened V by 3 bases and J by 0 bases, and 12 bases separated the two germline ends. This CDR3 region has 15 residues. CDR1 and CDR2 from the germline V gene are SGHRS and YFSETQ. The CDR3: CASSSQGRHQETQYF. The CDR3 DNA reads as TGCGCCAGCAGCTCCCAGGGACGGCACCAAGAGACCCAGTACTTC.

This chain connects TRBV4-1 to TRBJ2-1; 10 nucleotides agree with TRBD1. Germline loops: CDR1 MGHRA, CDR2 YSYEKL. The CDR3 covers 20 residues. V lost 0 bases, J lost 8 bases, and 19 bases stayed unmatched. The CDR3 protein is CASSQEPHGRGDRGLDEQFF. The CDR3 DNA reads as TGCGCCAGCAGCCAAGAGCCCCATGGTCGCGGGGACAGGGGATTGGATGAGCAGTTCTTC.

V is TRBV29-1 and J is TRBJ1-2, with 9 positions matching TRBD1. CDR1 and CDR2 (germline): SQVTM, ANQGSEA. The CDR3 consists of 13 residues. After removal of 6 bases from V and 4 bases from J, the junction contained 6 bases not matched to a gene. The CDR3 reads CSVSPDRGYGYTF. The DNA for the CDR3 is TGCAGCGTCTCACCGGACAGGGGCTATGGCTACACCTTC.

The V gene is TRBV28, the J gene TRBJ1-2, with TRBD1 matching 10 bases. Germline V lookup: CDR1 MDHEN, CDR2 SYDVKM. V was pared by 3 bases and J by 4 bases, with 8 bases of the junction left unmatched. The CDR3 sequence is 16 residues long. DNA for the CDR3: TGTGCCAGCAGTTTCGGGGACCGGGACAGGGGCTATGGCTACACCTTC. Its translation: CASSFGDRDRGYGYTF.

The chain uses TRBV5-1 and TRBJ2-5; 8 bases are a match to TRBD2. The germline CDR1 and CDR2 sequences are SGHRS and YFSETQ. The CDR3 has 17 residues. Losses at the gene ends were 4 bases for V and 0 bases for J; bases not matched to a gene: 11. The CDR3 sequence: CASSPGGGVTHQETQYF. The DNA of the CDR3 is TGCGCCAGCAGCCCGGGAGGGGGAGTCACACACCAAGAGACCCAGTACTTC.